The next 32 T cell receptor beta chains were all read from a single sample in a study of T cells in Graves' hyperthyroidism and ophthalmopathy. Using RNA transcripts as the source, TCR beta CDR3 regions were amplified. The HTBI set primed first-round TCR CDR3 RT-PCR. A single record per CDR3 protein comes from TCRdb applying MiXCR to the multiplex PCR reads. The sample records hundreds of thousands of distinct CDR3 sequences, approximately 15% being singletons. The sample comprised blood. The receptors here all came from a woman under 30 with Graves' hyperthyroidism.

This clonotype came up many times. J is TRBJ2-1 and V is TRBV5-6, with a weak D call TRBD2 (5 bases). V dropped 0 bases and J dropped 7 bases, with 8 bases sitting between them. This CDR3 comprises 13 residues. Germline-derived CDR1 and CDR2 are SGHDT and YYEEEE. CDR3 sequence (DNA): TGTGCCAGCAGCTTGGTATCGGGGAATGAGCAGTTCTTC. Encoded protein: CASSLVSGNEQFF.

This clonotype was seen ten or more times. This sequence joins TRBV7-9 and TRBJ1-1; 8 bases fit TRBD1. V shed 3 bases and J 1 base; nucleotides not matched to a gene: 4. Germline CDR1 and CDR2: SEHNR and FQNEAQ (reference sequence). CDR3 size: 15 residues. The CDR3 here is CASSFDRGRNTEAFF. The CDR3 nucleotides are TGTGCCAGCAGCTTTGACAGGGGAAGGAACACTGAAGCTTTCTTT. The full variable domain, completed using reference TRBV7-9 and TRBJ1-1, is DTGVSQNPRHKITKRGQNVTFRCDPISEHNRLYWYRQTLGQGPEFLTYFQNEAQLEKSRLLSDRFSAERPKGSFSTLEIQRTEQGDSAMYLCASSFDRGRNTEAFFGQGTRLTVV.

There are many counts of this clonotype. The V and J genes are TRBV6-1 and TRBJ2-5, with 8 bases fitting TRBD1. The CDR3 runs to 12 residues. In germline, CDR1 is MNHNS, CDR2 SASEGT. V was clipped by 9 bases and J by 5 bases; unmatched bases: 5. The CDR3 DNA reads TGTGCCAGTGCCAGGGGGCACGAGACCCAGTACTTC. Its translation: CASARGHETQYF.

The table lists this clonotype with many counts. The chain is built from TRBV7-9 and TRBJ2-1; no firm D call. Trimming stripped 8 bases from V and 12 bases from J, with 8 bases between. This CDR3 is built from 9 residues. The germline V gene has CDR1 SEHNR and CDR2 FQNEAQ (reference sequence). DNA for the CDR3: TGTGCCAGCGCCGCCGGGCAGTTCTTC. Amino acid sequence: CASAAGQFF.

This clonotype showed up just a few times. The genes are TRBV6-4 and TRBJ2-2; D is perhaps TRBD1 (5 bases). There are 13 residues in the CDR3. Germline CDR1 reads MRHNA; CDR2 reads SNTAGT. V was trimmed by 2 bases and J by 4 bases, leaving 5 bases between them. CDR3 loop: CASSDQGTGELFF. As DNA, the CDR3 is TGTGCCAGCAGTGACCAGGGCACCGGGGAGCTGTTTTTT.

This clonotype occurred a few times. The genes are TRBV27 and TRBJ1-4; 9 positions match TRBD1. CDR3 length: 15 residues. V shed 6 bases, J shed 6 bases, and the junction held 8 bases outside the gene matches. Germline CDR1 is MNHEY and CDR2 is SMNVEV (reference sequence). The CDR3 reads CASRGGGTGHEKLFF. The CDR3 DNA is TGTGCCAGCAGGGGGGGGGGGACAGGGCATGAAAAACTGTTTTTT.

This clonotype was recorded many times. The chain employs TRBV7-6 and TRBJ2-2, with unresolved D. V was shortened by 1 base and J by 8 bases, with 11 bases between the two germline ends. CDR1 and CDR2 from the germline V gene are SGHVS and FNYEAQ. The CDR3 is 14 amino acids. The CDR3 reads CASSLGVIPGELFF. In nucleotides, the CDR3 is TGTGCCAGCAGCTTAGGTGTAATTCCTGGGGAGCTGTTTTTT.

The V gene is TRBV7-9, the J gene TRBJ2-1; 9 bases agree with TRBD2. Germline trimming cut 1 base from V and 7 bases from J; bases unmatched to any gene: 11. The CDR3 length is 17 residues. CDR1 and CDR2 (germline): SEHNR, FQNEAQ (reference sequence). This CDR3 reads CASSLGGGSSGENEQFF. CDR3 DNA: TGTGCCAGCAGCTTAGGAGGGGGGTCTAGCGGGGAAAATGAGCAGTTCTTC.

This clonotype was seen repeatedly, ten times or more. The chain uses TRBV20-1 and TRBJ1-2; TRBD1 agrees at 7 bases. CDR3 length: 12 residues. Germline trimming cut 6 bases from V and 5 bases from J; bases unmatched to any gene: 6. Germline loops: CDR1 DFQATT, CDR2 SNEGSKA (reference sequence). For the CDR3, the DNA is TGCAGTGCCCGGACAGGATCTTATGGCTACACCTTC. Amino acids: CSARTGSYGYTF.

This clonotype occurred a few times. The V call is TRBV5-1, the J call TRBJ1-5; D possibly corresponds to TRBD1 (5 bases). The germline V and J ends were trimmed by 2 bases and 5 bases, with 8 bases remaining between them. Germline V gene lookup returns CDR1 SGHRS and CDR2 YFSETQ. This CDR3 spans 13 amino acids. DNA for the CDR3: TGCGCCAGCAGCTTACGGGGCTATCAGCCCCAGCATTTT. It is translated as CASSLRGYQPQHF.

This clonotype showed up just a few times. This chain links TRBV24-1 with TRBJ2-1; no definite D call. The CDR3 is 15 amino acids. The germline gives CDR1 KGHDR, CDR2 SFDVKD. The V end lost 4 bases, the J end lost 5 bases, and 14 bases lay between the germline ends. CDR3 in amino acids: CATSDPDPLNNEQFF. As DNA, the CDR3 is TGTGCCACCAGTGACCCGGACCCATTGAACAATGAGCAGTTCTTC.

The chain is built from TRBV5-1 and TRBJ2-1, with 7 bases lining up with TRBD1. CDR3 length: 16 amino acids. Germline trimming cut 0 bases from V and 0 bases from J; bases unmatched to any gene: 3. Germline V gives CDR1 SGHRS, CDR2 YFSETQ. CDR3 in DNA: TGCGCCAGCAGCTTGGGGGACAGAAGCTCCTACAATGAGCAGTTCTTC. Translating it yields CASSLGDRSSYNEQFF.

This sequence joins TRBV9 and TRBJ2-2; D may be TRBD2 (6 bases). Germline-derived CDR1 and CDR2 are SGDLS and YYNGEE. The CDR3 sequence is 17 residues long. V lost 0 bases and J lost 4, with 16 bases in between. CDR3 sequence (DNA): TGTGCCAGCAGCGTAGCTGCGGGGACCTCGGGCACCGGGGAGCTGTTTTTT. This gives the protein CASSVAAGTSGTGELFF. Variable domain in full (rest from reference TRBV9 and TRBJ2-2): DSGVTQTPKHLITATGQRVTLRCSPRSGDLSVYWYQQSLDQGLQFLIQYYNGEERAKGNILERFSAQQFPDLHSELNLSSLELGDSALYFCASSVAAGTSGTGELFFGEGSRLTVL.

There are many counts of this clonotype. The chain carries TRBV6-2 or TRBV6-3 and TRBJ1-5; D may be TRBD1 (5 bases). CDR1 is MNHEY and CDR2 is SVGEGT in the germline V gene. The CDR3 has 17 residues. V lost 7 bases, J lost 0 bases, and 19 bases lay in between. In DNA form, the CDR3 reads TGTGCCAGCACGGCGGGGCAGAGCTCGTATAGCAATCAGCCCCAGCATTTT. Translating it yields CASTAGQSSYSNQPQHF.

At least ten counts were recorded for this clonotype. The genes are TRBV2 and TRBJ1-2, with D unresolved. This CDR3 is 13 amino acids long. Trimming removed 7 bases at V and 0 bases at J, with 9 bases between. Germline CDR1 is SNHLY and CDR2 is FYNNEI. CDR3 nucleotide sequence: TGTGCCAGCACTTATATAGCTAACTATGGCTACACCTTC. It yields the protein CASTYIANYGYTF.

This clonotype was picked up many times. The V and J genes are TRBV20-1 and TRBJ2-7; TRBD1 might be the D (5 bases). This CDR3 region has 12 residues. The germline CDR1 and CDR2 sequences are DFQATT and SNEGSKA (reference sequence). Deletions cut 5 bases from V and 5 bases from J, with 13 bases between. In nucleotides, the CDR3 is TGCAGTGCTTCTCTTACAGGCAACGAGCAGTACTTC. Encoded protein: CSASLTGNEQYF.

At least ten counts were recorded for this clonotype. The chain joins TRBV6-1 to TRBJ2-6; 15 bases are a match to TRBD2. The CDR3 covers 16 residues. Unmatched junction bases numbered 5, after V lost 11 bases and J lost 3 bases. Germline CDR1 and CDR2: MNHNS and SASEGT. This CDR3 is CAGGGLAGGGANVLTF. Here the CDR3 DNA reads TGTGCCGGAGGGGGACTAGCGGGAGGTGGGGCCAACGTCCTGACTTTC.

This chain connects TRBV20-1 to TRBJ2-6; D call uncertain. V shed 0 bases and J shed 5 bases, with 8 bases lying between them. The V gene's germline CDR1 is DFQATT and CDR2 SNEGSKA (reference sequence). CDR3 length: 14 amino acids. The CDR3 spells CSAREVSRANVLTF. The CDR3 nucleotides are TGCAGTGCTAGAGAAGTTTCGAGGGCCAACGTCCTGACTTTC.

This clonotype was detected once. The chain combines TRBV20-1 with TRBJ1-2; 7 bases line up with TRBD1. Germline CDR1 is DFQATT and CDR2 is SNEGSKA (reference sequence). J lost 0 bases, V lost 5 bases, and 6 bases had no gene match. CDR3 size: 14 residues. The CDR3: CSAAAGQTNYGYTF. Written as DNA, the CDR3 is TGCAGTGCTGCGGCGGGACAGACTAACTATGGCTACACCTTC.

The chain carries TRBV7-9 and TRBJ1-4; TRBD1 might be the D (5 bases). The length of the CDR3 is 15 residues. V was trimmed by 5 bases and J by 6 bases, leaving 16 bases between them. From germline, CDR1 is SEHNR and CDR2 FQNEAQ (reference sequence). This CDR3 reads CASSVRDLRDEKLFF. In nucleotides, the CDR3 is TGTGCCAGCAGCGTAAGGGACTTGAGAGATGAAAAACTGTTTTTT.

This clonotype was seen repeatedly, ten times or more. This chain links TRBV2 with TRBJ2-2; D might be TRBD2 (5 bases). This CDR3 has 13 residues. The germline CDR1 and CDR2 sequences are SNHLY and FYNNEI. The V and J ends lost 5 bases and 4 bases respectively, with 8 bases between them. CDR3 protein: CASSWETTGELFF. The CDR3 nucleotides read TGTGCCAGCAGTTGGGAGACCACCGGGGAGCTGTTTTTT.

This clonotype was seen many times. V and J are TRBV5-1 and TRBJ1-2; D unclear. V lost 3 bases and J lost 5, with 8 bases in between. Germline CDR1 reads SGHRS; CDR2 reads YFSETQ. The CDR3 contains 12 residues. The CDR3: CASSSDPYGYTF. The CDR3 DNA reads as TGCGCCAGCAGCTCGGACCCATATGGCTACACCTTC. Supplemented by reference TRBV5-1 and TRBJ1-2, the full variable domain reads KAGVTQTPRYLIKTRGQQVTLSCSPISGHRSVSWYQQTPGQGLQFLFEYFSETQRNKGNFPGRFSGRQFSNSRSEMNVSTLELGDSALYLCASSSDPYGYTFGSGTRLTVV.

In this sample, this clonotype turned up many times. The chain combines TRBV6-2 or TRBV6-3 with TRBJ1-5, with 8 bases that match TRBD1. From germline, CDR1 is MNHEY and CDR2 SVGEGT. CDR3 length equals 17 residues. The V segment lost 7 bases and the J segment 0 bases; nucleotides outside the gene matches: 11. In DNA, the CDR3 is TGTGCCAGCATATACCGGGACAGGTCGTATAGCAATCAGCCCCAGCATTTT. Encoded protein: CASIYRDRSYSNQPQHF.

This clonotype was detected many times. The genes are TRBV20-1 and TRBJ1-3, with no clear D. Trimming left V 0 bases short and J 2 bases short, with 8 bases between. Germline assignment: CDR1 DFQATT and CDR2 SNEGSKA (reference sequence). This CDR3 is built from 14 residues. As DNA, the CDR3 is TGCAGTGCTAGAGACCAACTGGCTGGAAACACCATATATTTT. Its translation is CSARDQLAGNTIYF.

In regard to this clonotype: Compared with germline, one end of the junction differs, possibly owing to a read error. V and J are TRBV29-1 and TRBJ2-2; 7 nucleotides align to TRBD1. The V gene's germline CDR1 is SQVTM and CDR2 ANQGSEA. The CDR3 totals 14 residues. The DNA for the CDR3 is TGCAGCGCCCAGACAGGGTCAAACACCGGGAAGCTGTTTTTT. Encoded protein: CSAQTGSNTGKLFF.

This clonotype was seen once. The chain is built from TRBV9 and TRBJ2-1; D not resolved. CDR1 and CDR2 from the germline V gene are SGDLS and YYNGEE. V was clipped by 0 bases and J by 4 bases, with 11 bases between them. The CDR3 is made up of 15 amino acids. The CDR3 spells CASSVEVARYNEQFF. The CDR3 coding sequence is TGTGCCAGCAGCGTAGAAGTAGCAAGGTACAATGAGCAGTTCTTC.

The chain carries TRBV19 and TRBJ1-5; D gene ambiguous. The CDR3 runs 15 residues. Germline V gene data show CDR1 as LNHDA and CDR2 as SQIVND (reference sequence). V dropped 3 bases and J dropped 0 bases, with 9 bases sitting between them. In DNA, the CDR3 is TGTGCCAGTAGTATCGGGCAGAATAGCAATCAGCCCCAGCATTTT. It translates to CASSIGQNSNQPQHF.

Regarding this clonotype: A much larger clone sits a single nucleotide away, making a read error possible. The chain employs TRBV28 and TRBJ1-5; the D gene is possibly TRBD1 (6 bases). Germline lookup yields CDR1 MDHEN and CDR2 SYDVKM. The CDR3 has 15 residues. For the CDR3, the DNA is TGTGCCAGCAGTTTATCAGGGGAGGGCAATCAGTCCCAGCATTTT. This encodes CASSLSGEGNQSQHF.

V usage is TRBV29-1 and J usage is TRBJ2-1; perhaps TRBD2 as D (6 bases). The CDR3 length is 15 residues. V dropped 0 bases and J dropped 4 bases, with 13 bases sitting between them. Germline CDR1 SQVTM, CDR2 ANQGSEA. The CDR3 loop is CSVEERGPLYNEQFF. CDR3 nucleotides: TGCAGCGTTGAAGAGCGGGGACCCCTATACAATGAGCAGTTCTTC.

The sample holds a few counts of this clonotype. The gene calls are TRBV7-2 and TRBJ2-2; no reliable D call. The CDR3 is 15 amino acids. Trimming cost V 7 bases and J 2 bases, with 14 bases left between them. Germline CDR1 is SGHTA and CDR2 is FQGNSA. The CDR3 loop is CASTPPRPNTGELFF. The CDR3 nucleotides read TGTGCCAGCACCCCGCCCCGCCCCAACACCGGGGAGCTGTTTTTT.

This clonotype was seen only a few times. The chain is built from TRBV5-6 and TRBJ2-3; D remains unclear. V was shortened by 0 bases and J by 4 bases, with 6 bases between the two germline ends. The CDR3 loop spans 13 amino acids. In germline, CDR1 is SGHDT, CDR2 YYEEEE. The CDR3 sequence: CASSLGESDTQYF. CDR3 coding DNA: TGTGCCAGCAGCTTGGGGGAATCAGATACGCAGTATTTT.

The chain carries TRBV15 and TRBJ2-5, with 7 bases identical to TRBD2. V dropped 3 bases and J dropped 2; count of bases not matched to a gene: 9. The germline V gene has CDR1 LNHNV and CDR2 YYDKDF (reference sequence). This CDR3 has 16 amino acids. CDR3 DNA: TGTGCCACCAGCAGGGACTCCGGGAGGAGGCAAGAGACCCAGTACTTC. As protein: CATSRDSGRRQETQYF.